The source of this T cell receptor (beta chain) is a study of CD8+CD57+ T cells in acquired aplastic anemia listed by TCRdb under 2018. Study-wide context: DNA extracted from sorted CD4+ and CD8+ cells had a mean of about 3.2 ug, with a range of about 0.19 to 30 ug. CD8+CD57+ expansion was defined as frequency above the mean frequency observed in healthy subjects.

Its CDR3 holds 15 amino acids, cysteine through phenylalanine. Only the CDR3 DNA stays, 45 bases, in frame from base 1. Reading the germline V gene gives CDR1 SGHDN and CDR2 FVKESK. Cut back by 0 bases and 5 bases, the V and J ends lie 14 bases apart. This clonotype was observed a handful of times. Its antigen specificity is not known. No much larger clone exists at a distance of one base, and base qualities are not known. General conclusions and limits of the study: Around 28 CD8+ CDR3 sequences were found to be shared between patients and controls, but these sequences appeared to be highly expressed in patients and within the immunodominant clones of the patients. No significant difference in CD8+ Simpson's diversity was found between patients and healthy controls (P=0.060).

Genomic DNA was used as template for profiling of TCR beta VDJ combinations and CDR3 sequences. TCR repertoire sequencing was run on an Illumina HiSeq 2000. In the source study's methods: TRBV/TRBJ rearrangement plots, CDR3 size and DJ length profiles, and Simpson's diversity index were used to assess repertoires. The immunodominant clone was defined as the most abundant DNA sequence in deep sequencing data. CDR3 amino acid sequences were checked for sharing between subjects and were compared against published repertoires and the VDJdb database. The raw public data were reprocessed by TCRdb itself: fastp quality trimming at Q25, MiXCR clonotype calling, in-frame beta chains only. Rows merge per CDR3 protein into single entries with the most common DNA and genes. The V and J calls come from TCRdb's annotation, not from the publication. This sample is represented by just over 450,000 distinct CDR3 sequences; over 25% of them were singletons. The ten most abundant clones make up less than 1% of the sample.

Patients chosen for sequencing had shown expansion of CD8+CD57+ cells by flow cytometry. Every patient had a diagnosis of severe acquired aplastic anemia based on International Study of Aplastic Anemia and Agranulocytosis and Camitta criteria. No patient had received any therapy when blood was sampled. In the study, sorted CD4+ and CD8+ blood T cells from patients with severe aplastic anemia and from healthy subjects underwent deep sequencing of TCR repertoires. Patients were enrolled under clinicaltrials.gov protocols 00001620, 01623167, 00001397, 00071045, 00081523 and 00961064 in the USA. Ficoll-Paque density gradient centrifugation was used to isolate peripheral blood mononuclear cells. Before DNA extraction, CD4+ and CD8+ T cells were sorted by FACS or by magnetic beads.

The sequencing sample was made of sorted CD4+, CD8+, or CD8+CD57+ T cells (not recorded which) from PBMCs. The sequence is built from TRBV14 and TRBJ2-7; too little of a D gene remains to name it. This TCR was recovered from a human donor with aplastic anemia. The base sequence is TGTGCCAGCAGCCAAGAGGTAGGGTCAATGAACGAGCAGTACTTC. It translates as CASSQEVGSMNEQYF.